The clone carrying this T cell receptor (beta chain) was seen only a few times. TCRdb re-called the RT-PCR reads with MiXCR, one entry per CDR3 protein. The sample has around 700,000 distinct CDR3 sequences; over 12% are singletons. The receptor was isolated from a female donor in good health, serving as a healthy control. Sequencing input: memory CD4+ T cells from blood.

In nucleotides, the CDR3 is TGCAGTGCTAGAGATCGGGTCTCCACAGATACGCAGTATTTT. As protein: CSARDRVSTDTQYF. This chain joins TRBV20-1 and TRBJ2-3; D is uncertain. CDR3 length: 14 residues. V dropped 0 bases and J dropped 2 bases, with 9 bases sitting between them. Germline V CDR1 and CDR2: DFQATT, SNEGSKA (reference sequence).